A selection of T cell receptor beta chains follows, all from one sample in a study of PD-1 blockade in classical Hodgkin lymphoma. Produced via immunoSEQ multiplex PCR; TCRdb's table is partial and in-frame only. This sample has several thousand clones, with about 83% found just once. The sequences come from peripheral blood mononuclear cells (PBMCs), collected at baseline. These receptors were collected from a human donor with classical Hodgkin lymphoma. Each CDR3 is given with its conserved first and last residue. D genes are given only for firm matches. Part of the rows lack a size; the others show once, few, many or a class for expanded clones.

clone size: .; V gene: TRBV27; D gene: .; J gene: TRBJ2-7; CDR3 protein: CASSLSMGDRSYEQYF; CDR3 DNA: TGTGCCAGCAGTTTATCGATGGGGGACCGCTCCTACGAGCAGTACTTC
clone size: .; V gene: TRBV29-1; D gene: .; J gene: TRBJ2-7; CDR3 protein: CSVEGQYYEQYF; CDR3 DNA: TGCAGCGTTGAAGGACAGTACTACGAGCAGTACTTC
clone size: once; V gene: TRBV5-4; D gene: .; J gene: TRBJ1-6; CDR3 protein: CASNIWGAQNSPLHF; CDR3 DNA: TGTGCCAGCAACATATGGGGCGCACAGAATTCACCCCTCCACTTT
clone size: once; V gene: TRBV4-1; D gene: .; J gene: TRBJ1-2; CDR3 protein: CASSPPDGFYGYTF; CDR3 DNA: TGCGCCAGCAGCCCCCCGGACGGGTTCTATGGCTACACCTTC
clone size: .; V gene: TRBV20-1; D gene: .; J gene: TRBJ2-5; CDR3 protein: CSALIETQYF; CDR3 DNA: TGCAGTGCCCTTATAGAGACCCAGTACTTC
clone size: .; V gene: TRBV4-3; D gene: .; J gene: TRBJ2-3; CDR3 protein: CASSQDKTLTSTDTQYF; CDR3 DNA: TGCGCCAGCAGCCAAGATAAGACACTTACTAGCACAGATACGCAGTATTTT
clone size: .; V gene: TRBV19; D gene: .; J gene: TRBJ2-1; CDR3 protein: CASKWTTGEQFF; CDR3 DNA: TGTGCCAGTAAGTGGACCACGGGTGAGCAGTTCTTC
clone size: .; V gene: TRBV9; D gene: .; J gene: TRBJ2-1; CDR3 protein: CASSPRTAPNEQFF; CDR3 DNA: TGTGCCAGCAGCCCTAGGACCGCTCCCAATGAGCAGTTCTTC
clone size: .; V gene: TRBV7-3; D gene: .; J gene: TRBJ2-3; CDR3 protein: CASSQDTDTQYF; CDR3 DNA: TGTGCCAGCAGCCAGGACACAGATACGCAGTATTTT
clone size: .; V gene: TRBV27; D gene: .; J gene: TRBJ2-7; CDR3 protein: CASTRGVGNEQYF; CDR3 DNA: TGTGCCAGCACCCGGGGAGTTGGTAACGAGCAGTACTTC
clone size: .; V gene: TRBV5-1; D gene: .; J gene: TRBJ2-7; CDR3 protein: CASSLVGDSVSPGQYF; CDR3 DNA: TGCGCCAGCAGCTTGGTTGGGGACTCGGTCTCGCCCGGGCAGTACTTC
clone size: once; V gene: TRBV5-1; D gene: TRBD1; J gene: TRBJ1-1; CDR3 protein: CASSGGTGSTEAFF; CDR3 DNA: TGCGCCAGCAGTGGGGGGACAGGGTCCACTGAAGCTTTCTTT
clone size: .; V gene: TRBV2; D gene: TRBD2; J gene: TRBJ2-2; CDR3 protein: CASSEGVVLAGLTGELFF; CDR3 DNA: TGTGCCAGCAGTGAAGGGGTGGTGCTAGCGGGTCTCACCGGGGAGCTGTTTTTT